This T cell receptor beta chain was identified in a study of T cell clonality in common variable immunodeficiency. General study findings and limits: TCRbeta clonality was increased in CVID versus healthy controls. Fewer deletions and N-nucleotide insertions were reportedly seen in common variable immunodeficiency TCR beta sequences. Fewer TCRbeta clones were shared among CVID subjects than controls.

Caucasian heritage predominated among both patients and controls. Donors gave 5 to 8 ml heparinized peripheral whole blood. Assay used: immunoSEQ multiplex PCR; TCRdb lists only in-frame clones, some missing. Captured here are about 28,000 clones, none seen once; the top ten comprise around 3.1%. Unmatched junction bases numbered 6, after V lost 3 bases and J lost 2 bases. Germline loops: CDR1 ENHRY, CDR2 SYGVKD. CDR3 size: 16 residues. This clone was counted only a few times. The antigen is undetermined. The read finishes 3 residues shy of the CDR3 end, and the germline J gene is used to complete it. The chain carries TRBV10-3 and TRBJ2-7; 11 bases agree with TRBD2. Sequencing input: peripheral blood mononuclear cells. This receptor was taken from a human donor with common variable immunodeficiency. The covered CDR3 bases are TGTGCCATCAGTGACCCGACTAGCGGGGAACCCTACGAG. Amino acid sequence: CAISDPTSGEPYE. The full CDR3 protein is CAISDPTSGEPYEQYF.